This T cell receptor beta chain was identified during a study of T cell repertoires in cytomegalovirus infection. Study-level information: Recently described HLA-C-restricted plus well-studied HLA-B-restricted CMV epitopes were used.

With regard to this clonotype: Its antigen remains unknown.

Trimming took off 2 bases at V and 4 bases at J, with 4 bases between the two ends. The CDR3 length is 12 residues. The germline V gene has CDR1 MDHEN and CDR2 SYDVKM. TCRdb passed the reads through MiXCR, listing each CDR3 protein once. The sample shows fewer than 130,000 distinct CDR3 sequences, under 50% of them seen only once. The source is a human donor in good health (CMV status not recorded). Some clones in this sample may be carry-over from other donors' samples. This chain uses TRBV28 with TRBJ2-3; D is unclear. The sequences come from CD8+ T cells from cultured PBMCs, collected from culture after CMV antigen stimulation. The chain's CDR3 is CASSLPADTQYF. The CDR3 DNA is TGTGCCAGCAGTTTACCGGCAGATACGCAGTATTTT.